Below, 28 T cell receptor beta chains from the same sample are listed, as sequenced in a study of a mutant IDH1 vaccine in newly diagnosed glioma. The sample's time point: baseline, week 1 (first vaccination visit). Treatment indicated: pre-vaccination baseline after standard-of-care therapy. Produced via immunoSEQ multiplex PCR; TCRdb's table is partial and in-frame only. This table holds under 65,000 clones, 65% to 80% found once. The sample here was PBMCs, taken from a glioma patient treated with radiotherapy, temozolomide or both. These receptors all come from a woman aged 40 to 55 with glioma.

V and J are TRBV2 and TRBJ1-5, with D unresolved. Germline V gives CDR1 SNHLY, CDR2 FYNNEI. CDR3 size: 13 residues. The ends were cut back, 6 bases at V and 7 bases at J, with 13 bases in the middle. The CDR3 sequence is CASSPSGEQPQHF. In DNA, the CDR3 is TGTGCCAGCAGCCCGAGTGGGGAACAGCCCCAGCATTTT. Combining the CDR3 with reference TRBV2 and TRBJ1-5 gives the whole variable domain EPEVTQTPSHQVTQMGQEVILRCVPISNHLYFYWYRQILGQKVEFLVSFYNNEISEKSEIFDDQFSVERPDGSNFTLKIRSTKLEDSAMYFCASSPSGEQPQHFGDGTRLSIL.

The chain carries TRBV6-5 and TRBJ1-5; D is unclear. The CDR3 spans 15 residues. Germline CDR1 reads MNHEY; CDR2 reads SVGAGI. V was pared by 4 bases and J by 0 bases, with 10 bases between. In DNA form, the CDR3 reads TGTGCCAGCAGTTTAAGCCCATATAGCAATCAGCCCCAGCATTTT. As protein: CASSLSPYSNQPQHF.

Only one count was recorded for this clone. CDR3 loop: CAWGSTSYEQYF. CDR3 coding DNA: TGTGCCTGGGGGTCGACATCCTACGAGCAGTACTTC. The V and J genes are TRBV30 and TRBJ2-7; D remains unclear. The CDR3 is 12 amino acids. V lost 5 bases and J lost 1, with 9 bases in between. Per germline, CDR1 GTSNPN and CDR2 SVGIG (reference sequence).

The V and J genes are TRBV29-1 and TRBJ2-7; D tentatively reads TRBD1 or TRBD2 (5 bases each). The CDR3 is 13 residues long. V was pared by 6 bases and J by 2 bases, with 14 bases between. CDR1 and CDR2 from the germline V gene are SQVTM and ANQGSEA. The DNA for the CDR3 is TGCAGCGTCCCCGGTCAGGGACCCTACGAGCAGTACTTC. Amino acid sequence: CSVPGQGPYEQYF.

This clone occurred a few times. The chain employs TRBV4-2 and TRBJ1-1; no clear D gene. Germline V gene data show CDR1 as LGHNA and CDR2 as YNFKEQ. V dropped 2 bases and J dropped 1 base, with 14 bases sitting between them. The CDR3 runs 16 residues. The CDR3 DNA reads TGTGCCAGCAGCCAAAGCTATTTCGACACGAACACTGAAGCTTTCTTT. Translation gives CASSQSYFDTNTEAFF.

The CDR3 loop reads CASSPWAGENTIYF. The CDR3 nucleotides read TGTGCCAGCAGCCCCTGGGCGGGGGAGAACACCATATATTTT. V is TRBV4-2 and J is TRBJ1-3; possible D gene TRBD1, 5 bases. The germline CDR1 and CDR2 sequences are LGHNA and YNFKEQ. The CDR3 has 14 residues. V lost 4 bases, J lost 7 bases, and 14 bases lay in between.

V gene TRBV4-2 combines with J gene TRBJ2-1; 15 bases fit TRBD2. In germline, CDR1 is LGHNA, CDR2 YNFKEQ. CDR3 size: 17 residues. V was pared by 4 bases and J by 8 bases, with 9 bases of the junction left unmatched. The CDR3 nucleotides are TGTGCCAGCAGCCCCCGGACTAGCGGGGGGGCCTTGGATGAGCAGTTCTTC. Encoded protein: CASSPRTSGGALDEQFF.

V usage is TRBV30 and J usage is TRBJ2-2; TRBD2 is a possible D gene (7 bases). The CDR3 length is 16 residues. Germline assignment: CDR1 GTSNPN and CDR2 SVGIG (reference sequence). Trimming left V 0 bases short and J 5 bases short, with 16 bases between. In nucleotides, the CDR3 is TGTGCCTGGAGTGTACGAAGGGGGGGCAATACCGGGGAGCTGTTTTTT. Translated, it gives CAWSVRRGGNTGELFF.

For the CDR3, the DNA is TGCGCCAGCAGCTTGGCGCGGCAAAGTTCTGCAACTAATGAAAAACTGTTTTTT. This translates into CASSLARQSSATNEKLFF. The chain is built from TRBV5-1 and TRBJ1-4; unclear D gene. Trimming cost V 0 bases and J 0 bases, with 15 bases left between them. The CDR3 has 18 amino acids. In germline, CDR1 is SGHRS, CDR2 YFSETQ.

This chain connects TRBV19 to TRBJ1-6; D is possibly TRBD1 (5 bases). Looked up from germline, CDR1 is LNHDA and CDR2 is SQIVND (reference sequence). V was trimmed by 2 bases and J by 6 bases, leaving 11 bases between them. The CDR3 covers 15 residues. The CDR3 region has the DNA TGTGCCAGTAGTATATGGGGCGGGAGTAATTCACCCCTCCACTTT. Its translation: CASSIWGGSNSPLHF.

The chain's CDR3 is CASSPDSGGQETQYF. CDR3 in DNA: TGTGCCAGCAGCCCGGACTCGGGGGGGCAAGAGACCCAGTACTTC. The rearrangement uses TRBV7-2 and TRBJ2-5, with TRBD2 identical over 8 bases. The CDR3 is made up of 15 amino acids. CDR1 SGHTA and CDR2 FQGNSA come from the germline V gene. The V gene end was trimmed by 5 bases and the J gene end by 2 bases; junction bases not matched to a gene: 7. The whole variable domain, remainder taken from reference TRBV7-2 and TRBJ2-5, is GAGVSQSPSNKVTEKGKDVELRCDPISGHTALYWYRQSLGQGLEFLIYFQGNSAPDKSGLPSDRFSAERTGGSVSTLTIQRTQQEDSAVYLCASSPDSGGQETQYFGPGTRLLVL.

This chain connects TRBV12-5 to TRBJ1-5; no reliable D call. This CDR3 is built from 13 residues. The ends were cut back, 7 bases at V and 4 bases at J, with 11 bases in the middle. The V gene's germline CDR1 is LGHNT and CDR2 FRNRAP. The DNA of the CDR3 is TGTGCTAGTGCGCGGGTCTCAAATCAGCCCCAGCATTTT. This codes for CASARVSNQPQHF.

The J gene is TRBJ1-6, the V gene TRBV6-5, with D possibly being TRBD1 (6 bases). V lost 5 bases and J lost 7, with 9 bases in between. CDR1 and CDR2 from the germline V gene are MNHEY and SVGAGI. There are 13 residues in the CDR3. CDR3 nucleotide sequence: TGTGCCAGCAGTCGGACAGTGAATTCACCCCTCCACTTT. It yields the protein CASSRTVNSPLHF.

The CDR3: CASSADPLSTEAFF. CDR3 DNA sequence: TGTGCCAGCAGCGCCGACCCCCTCAGCACTGAAGCTTTCTTT. This sequence joins TRBV9 and TRBJ1-1; no clear D gene. V was pared by 3 bases and J by 4 bases, with 13 bases between. The CDR3 runs to 14 residues. From germline, CDR1 is SGDLS and CDR2 YYNGEE.

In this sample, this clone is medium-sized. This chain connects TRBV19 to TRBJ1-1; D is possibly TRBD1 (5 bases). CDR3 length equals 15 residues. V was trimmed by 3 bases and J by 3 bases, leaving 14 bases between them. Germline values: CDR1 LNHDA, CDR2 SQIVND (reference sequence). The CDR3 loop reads CASSIPGLPDTEAFF. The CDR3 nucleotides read TGTGCCAGTAGTATCCCGGGACTACCGGACACTGAAGCTTTCTTT.

The CDR3 region has the DNA TGTGCCAGCAGCCCGGGACAGGGCGGTATAAATGAAAAACTGTTTTTT. It yields the protein CASSPGQGGINEKLFF. The chain is built from TRBV5-4 and TRBJ1-4; 9 bases match TRBD1. With 4 bases clipped from V and 5 bases from J, the junction kept 9 bases outside the gene matches. The CDR3 is made up of 16 amino acids. Germline CDR1 and CDR2: SGHNT and YYREEE (reference sequence).

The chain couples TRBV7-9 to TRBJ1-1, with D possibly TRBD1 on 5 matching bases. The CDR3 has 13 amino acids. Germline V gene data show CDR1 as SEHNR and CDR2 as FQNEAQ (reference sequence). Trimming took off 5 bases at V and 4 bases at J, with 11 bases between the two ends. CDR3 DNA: TGTGCCAGCAGCACCAATGGGGGCACTGAAGCTTTCTTT. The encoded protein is CASSTNGGTEAFF.

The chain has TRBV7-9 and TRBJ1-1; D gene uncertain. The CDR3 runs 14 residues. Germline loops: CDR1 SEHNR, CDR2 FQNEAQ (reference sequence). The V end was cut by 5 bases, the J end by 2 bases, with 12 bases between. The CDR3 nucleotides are TGTGCCAGCAGCCCGCCCGGGAAAAACACTGAAGCTTTCTTT. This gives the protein CASSPPGKNTEAFF.

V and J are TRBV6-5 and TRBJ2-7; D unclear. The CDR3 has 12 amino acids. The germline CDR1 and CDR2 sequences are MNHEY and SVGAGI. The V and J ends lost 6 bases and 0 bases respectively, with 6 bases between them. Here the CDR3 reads CASSRSSYEQYF. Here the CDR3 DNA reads TGTGCCAGCAGCCGGAGCTCCTACGAGCAGTACTTC.

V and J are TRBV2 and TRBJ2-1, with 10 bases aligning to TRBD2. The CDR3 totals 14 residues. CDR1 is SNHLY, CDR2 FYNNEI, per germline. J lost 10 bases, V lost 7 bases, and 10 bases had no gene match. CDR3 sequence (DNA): TGTGCCAGCAACCCTAGCGGGGGCCTCGGGGAGCAGTTCTTC. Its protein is CASNPSGGLGEQFF.

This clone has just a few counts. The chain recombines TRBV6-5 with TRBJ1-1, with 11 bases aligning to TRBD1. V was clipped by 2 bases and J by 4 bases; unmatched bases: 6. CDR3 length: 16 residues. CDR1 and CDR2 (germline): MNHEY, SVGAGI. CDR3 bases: TGTGCCAGCAGTTACACCTCCGGGACAGGGGGCACTGAAGCTTTCTTT. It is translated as CASSYTSGTGGTEAFF.

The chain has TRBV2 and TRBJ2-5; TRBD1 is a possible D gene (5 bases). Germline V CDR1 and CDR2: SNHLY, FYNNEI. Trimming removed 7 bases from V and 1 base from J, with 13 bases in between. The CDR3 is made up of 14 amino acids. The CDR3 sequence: CASTVLTAQETQYF. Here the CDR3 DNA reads TGTGCCAGCACGGTCTTGACAGCCCAAGAGACCCAGTACTTC.

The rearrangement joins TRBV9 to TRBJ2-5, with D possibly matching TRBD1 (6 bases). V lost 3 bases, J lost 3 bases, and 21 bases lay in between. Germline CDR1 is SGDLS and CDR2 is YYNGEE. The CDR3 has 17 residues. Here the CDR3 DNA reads TGTGCCAGCAGCGCTTGGGACAATTTTCTACGCGAAGAGACCCAGTACTTC. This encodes CASSAWDNFLREETQYF.

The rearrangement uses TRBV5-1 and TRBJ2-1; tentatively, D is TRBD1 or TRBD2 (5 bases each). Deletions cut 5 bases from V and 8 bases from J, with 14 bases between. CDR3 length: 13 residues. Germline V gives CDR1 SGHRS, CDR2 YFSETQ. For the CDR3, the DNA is TGCGCCAGCAGACGGGACCTCCAGGATGAGCAGTTCTTC. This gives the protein CASRRDLQDEQFF.

CDR3 coding DNA: TGTGCCAGCAGTTCGACAGGGGGCAATCAGCCCCAGCATTTT. Translated, it gives CASSSTGGNQPQHF. The chain has TRBV27 and TRBJ1-5, with 8 bases matching TRBD1. Germline assignment: CDR1 MNHEY and CDR2 SMNVEV (reference sequence). The length of the CDR3 is 14 residues. After removal of 4 bases from V and 2 bases from J, the junction contained 1 base not matched to a gene.

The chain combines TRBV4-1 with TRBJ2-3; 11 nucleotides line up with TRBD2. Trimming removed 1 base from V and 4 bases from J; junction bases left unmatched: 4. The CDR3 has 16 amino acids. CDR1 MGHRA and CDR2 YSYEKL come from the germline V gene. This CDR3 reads CASSQGSGGDPDTQYF. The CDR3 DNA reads TGCGCCAGCAGCCAAGGTAGCGGGGGGGACCCAGATACGCAGTATTTT.

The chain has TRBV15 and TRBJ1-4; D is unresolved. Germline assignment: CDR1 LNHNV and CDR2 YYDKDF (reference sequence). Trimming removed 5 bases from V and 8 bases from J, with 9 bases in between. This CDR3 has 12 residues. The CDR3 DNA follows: TGTGCCACCAGCGATACCCAGGAAAAACTGTTTTTT. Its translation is CATSDTQEKLFF.

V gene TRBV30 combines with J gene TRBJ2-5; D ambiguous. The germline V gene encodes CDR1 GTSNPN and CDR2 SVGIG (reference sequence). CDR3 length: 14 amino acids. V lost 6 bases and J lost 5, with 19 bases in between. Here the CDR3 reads CACTVAPSVETQYF. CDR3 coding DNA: TGTGCCTGCACCGTCGCTCCTTCTGTCGAGACCCAGTACTTC. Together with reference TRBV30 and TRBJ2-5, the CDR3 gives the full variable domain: SQTIHQWPATLVQPVGSPLSLECTVEGTSNPNLYWYRQAAGRGLQLLFYSVGIGQISSEVPQNLSASRPQDRQFILSSKKLLLSDSGFYLCACTVAPSVETQYFGPGTRLLVL.